This T cell receptor (beta chain) stems from a study of blood T cell repertoires in COVID-19. Background on the study: PBMCs, B-cell-depleted T cells, or T cells provided the cDNA or gDNA that made up the material.

While infection was still active, Seattle patients were enrolled and then followed longitudinally. The length of the CDR3 is 16 residues. The germline V gene has CDR1 SGHRS and CDR2 YFSETQ. J gave up 5 bases and V 0 bases, and 3 bases lay outside the gene matches. In the authors' methods: Scientists estimated how many nucleated cells there were by amplifying reference gene primers. Sequencing used immunoSEQ multiplex PCR; TCRdb keeps in-frame clones, though not all of them. V, J and clone size reflect that table, while D and trimming were determined from the DNA. The sample lists some 450,000 clones, roughly 89% occurring once.

Sequenced input: peripheral blood. This rearrangement joins TRBV5-1 to TRBJ2-2; 11 bases fit TRBD2. The receptor was derived from a man aged 18-30 years with COVID-19, enrolled during active disease. In nucleotides, the CDR3 is TGCGCCAGCAGCTTGGCTTCTAGCGGGGGGACCGGGGAGCTGTTTTTT. Amino acid sequence: CASSLASSGGTGELFF.